Below, 9 T cell receptor beta chains from the same sample are listed, as sequenced in a study of T cells in localized non-small cell lung cancer. Assay: immunoSEQ multiplex PCR; the TCRdb copy retains only in-frame clones and omits some. The table records under 35,000 clones, under 95% of them present only once. Source: peripheral blood, taken before any cancer treatment. These receptors were taken from a female donor at least 60 years old with stage I lung adenocarcinoma.

V and J are TRBV29-1 and TRBJ1-5, with 7 positions matching TRBD1. The germline gives CDR1 SQVTM, CDR2 ANQGSEA. Trimming cost V 7 bases and J 6 bases; bases outside gene matches: 6. The CDR3 sequence is 12 residues long. The CDR3 loop is CSGRGGGQPQHF. For the CDR3, the DNA is TGCAGCGGCCGAGGGGGCGGTCAGCCCCAGCATTTT. Combining the CDR3 with reference TRBV29-1 and TRBJ1-5 gives the whole variable domain SAVISQKPSRDICQRGTSLTIQCQVDSQVTMMFWYRQQPGQSLTLIATANQGSEATYESGFVIDKFPISRPNLTFSTLTVSNMSPEDSSIYLCSGRGGGQPQHFGDGTRLSIL.

The chain links TRBV19 to TRBJ1-1; no firm D call. Germline V gene lookup returns CDR1 LNHDA and CDR2 SQIVND (reference sequence). The CDR3 consists of 16 residues. Deletions cut 10 bases from V and 5 bases from J, with 26 bases between. Here the CDR3 reads CATRNRAPRKGTEAFF. The CDR3 DNA follows: TGTGCCACCCGAAACCGGGCACCGCGAAAAGGGACTGAAGCTTTCTTT.

The chain links TRBV7-3 to TRBJ1-1; the match to TRBD1 covers 7 bases. V lost 3 bases and J lost 4; bases outside the gene matches: 11. Germline V gene data show CDR1 as SGHTA and CDR2 as FQGTGA. This CDR3 contains 16 residues. The CDR3 sequence: CASSFGTQGSGTEAFF. The CDR3 region has the DNA TGTGCCAGCAGCTTTGGGACACAGGGGTCGGGCACTGAAGCTTTCTTT.

The J gene is TRBJ1-1, the V gene TRBV6-1; 7 bases align to TRBD1. The CDR3 contains 13 residues. Germline assignment: CDR1 MNHNS and CDR2 SASEGT. V trimming: 5 bases; J trimming: 5 bases; junction bases outside the gene matches: 5. The CDR3 here is CASSFDRATEAFF. CDR3 nucleotides: TGTGCCAGCAGTTTTGACAGGGCGACTGAAGCTTTCTTT.

The chain is built from TRBV18 and TRBJ2-3; 8 nucleotides line up with TRBD2. The V and J ends lost 5 bases and 1 base, in that order; junction bases with no gene match: 11. CDR1 KGHSH and CDR2 LQKENI come from the germline V gene. The CDR3 has 17 residues. The CDR3: CASSKGLDARGTDTQYF. The CDR3 DNA sequence: TGTGCCAGCTCAAAGGGACTAGATGCCCGAGGCACAGATACGCAGTATTTT.

This rearrangement joins TRBV7-3 to TRBJ2-1, with TRBD1 identical over 10 bases. CDR3 size: 18 residues. V trimming: 6 bases; J trimming: 5 bases; junction bases outside the gene matches: 16. Germline-derived CDR1 and CDR2 are SGHTA and FQGTGA. The CDR3 is CASRDRPGQGTINNEQFF. CDR3 sequence (DNA): TGTGCCAGCAGGGATAGACCGGGACAGGGGACCATTAACAATGAGCAGTTCTTC.

Regarding this clone: One junction end disagrees with the germline gene, perhaps due to a read error. The chain couples TRBV5-1 to TRBJ1-6; D ambiguous. CDR1 SGHRS and CDR2 YFSETQ come from the germline V gene. This CDR3 has 14 residues. In DNA form, the CDR3 reads TGCGCCAGCAGCTTGGCACCGGTAAATTCTCCCCTCCACTTT. This encodes CASSLAPVNSPLHF.

This chain connects TRBV5-1 to TRBJ1-1, with 9 bases lining up with TRBD1. The germline CDR1 and CDR2 sequences are SGHRS and YFSETQ. V trimming: 2 bases; J trimming: 8 bases; junction bases outside the gene matches: 1. CDR3 length: 12 amino acids. CDR3 loop: CASSLQGAEAFF. The CDR3 nucleotides read TGCGCCAGCAGCTTACAGGGGGCGGAAGCTTTCTTT.

The J gene is TRBJ2-2, the V gene TRBV28, with 10 bases matching TRBD2. The germline CDR1 and CDR2 sequences are MDHEN and SYDVKM. Trimming cost V 5 bases and J 6 bases; bases outside gene matches: 12. The CDR3 extends over 17 amino acids. The CDR3 spells CASSSASSGRGAGELFF. The CDR3 DNA reads as TGTGCCAGCAGTAGTGCCTCAAGCGGGAGGGGAGCCGGGGAGCTGTTTTTT.